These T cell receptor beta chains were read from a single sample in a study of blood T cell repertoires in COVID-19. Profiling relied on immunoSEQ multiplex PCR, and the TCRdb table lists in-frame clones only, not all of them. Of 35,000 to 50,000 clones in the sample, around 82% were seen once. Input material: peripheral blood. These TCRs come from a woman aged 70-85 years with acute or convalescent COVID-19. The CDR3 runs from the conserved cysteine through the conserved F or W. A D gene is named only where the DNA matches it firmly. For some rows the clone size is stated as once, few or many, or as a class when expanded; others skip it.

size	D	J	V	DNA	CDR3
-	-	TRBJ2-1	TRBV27	TGTGCCAGCAGTTTGCGGGGACTGCCTGAGGGGCAGTTCTTC	CASSLRGLPEGQFF
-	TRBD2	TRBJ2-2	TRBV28	TGTGCCAGCAGTTTACGGGGGAGGGCCCCCGGGGAGCTGTTTTTT	CASSLRGRAPGELFF
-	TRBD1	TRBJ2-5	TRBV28	TGTGCCAGCAGTCAGGGGGGACAGGGGAGAGAGACCCAGTACTTC	CASSQGGQGRETQYF
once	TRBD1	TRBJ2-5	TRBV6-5	TGTGCCAGCAGTTACTCAGGGACAGCAAAAGAGACCCAGTACTTC	CASSYSGTAKETQYF
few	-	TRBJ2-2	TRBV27	TGTGCCAGCAGTTTTCCGGGCGGGGAGCTGTTTTTT	CASSFPGGELFF
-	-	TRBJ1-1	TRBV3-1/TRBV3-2	TGTGCCAGCAGCCAAGAGTTGGGGGCTGGCACTGAAGCTTTCTTT	CASSQELGAGTEAFF
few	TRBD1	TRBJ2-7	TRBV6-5	TGTGCCAGCAGTCCCCAGGGGGTATCGGGGGAGCAGTACTTC	CASSPQGVSGEQYF
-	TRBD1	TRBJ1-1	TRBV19	TGTGCCAGTACCAGGACAGGGGGCACTGAAGCTTTCTTT	CASTRTGGTEAFF
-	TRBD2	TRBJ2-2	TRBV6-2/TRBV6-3	TGTGCCAGCAGTCGTACTAGCGGAACCGGGGAGCTGTTTTTT	CASSRTSGTGELFF
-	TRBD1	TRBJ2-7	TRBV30	TGTGCCTGGAAACGGGGACAGGGGGAATACGAGCAGTACTTC	CAWKRGQGEYEQYF
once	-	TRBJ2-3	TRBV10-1	TGCGCCAGCAGTGCGACTATCCCCACAGATACGCAGTATTTT	CASSATIPTDTQYF
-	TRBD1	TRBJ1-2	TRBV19	TGTGCCAGTAGTATTCTAGACAGGGAGCGGTATGGCTACACCTTC	CASSILDRERYGYTF
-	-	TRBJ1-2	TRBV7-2	TGTGCCAGCAGCTTAGCTTCAGGGATTGATGGCTACACCTTC	CASSLASGIDGYTF
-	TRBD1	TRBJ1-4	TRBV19	TGTGCCATCGCCGACAGGGCAGGCGAAAAACTGTTTTTT	CAIADRAGEKLFF
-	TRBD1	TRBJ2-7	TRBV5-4	TGTGCCAGCAGCCTACAGGGGGCTAAAGAGCAGTACTTC	CASSLQGAKEQYF
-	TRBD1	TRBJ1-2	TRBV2	TGTGCCAGCAGTAACCGGGACAGGGGATCCTATGGCTACACCTTC	CASSNRDRGSYGYTF
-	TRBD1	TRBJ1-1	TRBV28	TGTGCCAGCAGTTCAAACAGTCCCGGGACAGGTTTGGGCACTGAAGCTTTCTTT	CASSSNSPGTGLGTEAFF
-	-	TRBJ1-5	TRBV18	TGTGCCAGCTCACCGGGTACGCAGGTTCCTCAGCCCCAGCATTTT	CASSPGTQVPQPQHF
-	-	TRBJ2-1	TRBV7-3	TGTGCCAGCAGCTTAAACAGGGACCCCTACAATGAGCAGTTCTTC	CASSLNRDPYNEQFF
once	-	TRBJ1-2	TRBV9	TGTGCCAGCAGCGTAGCTCTGGCAGGGGAGAACTATGGCTACACCTTC	CASSVALAGENYGYTF
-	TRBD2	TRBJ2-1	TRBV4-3	TGCGCCAGCAGCCCACTGGGGCTAGCGGACAACAATGAGCAGTTCTTC	CASSPLGLADNNEQFF
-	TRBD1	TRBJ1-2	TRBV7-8	TGTGCCAGCAGCCGTGAATCAGGGGGCTCTGGCTACACCTTC	CASSRESGGSGYTF
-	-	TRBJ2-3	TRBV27	TGTGCCAGCAGTTCAAGACTAGGTGGCGGCGATACGCAGTATTTT	CASSSRLGGGDTQYF
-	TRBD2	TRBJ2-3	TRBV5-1	TGCGCCAGCAGCTTGACTAGCGGGAGTACAGATACGCAGTATTTT	CASSLTSGSTDTQYF
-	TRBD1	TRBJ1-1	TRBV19	TGTGCCAGTAGTACCCCAGGTTGGGACAGCTTGAACACTGAAGCTTTCTTT	CASSTPGWDSLNTEAFF
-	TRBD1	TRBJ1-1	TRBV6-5	TGTGCCAGCAGTTCCGACAGGGGGCTTGCTGAAGCTTTCTTT	CASSSDRGLAEAFF
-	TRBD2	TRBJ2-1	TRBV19	TGTGCCAGTAGTATGGGGGCTAGCGGGAGCTACAATGAGCAGTTCTTC	CASSMGASGSYNEQFF
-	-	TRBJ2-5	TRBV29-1	TGCAGCCTCGGGGGATTCCAAGAGACCCAGTACTTC	CSLGGFQETQYF
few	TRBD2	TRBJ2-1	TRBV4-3	TGCGCCAGCAGCCAGGGTCCACTAGCGGGAGTTTCTGGGGATGAGCAGTTCTTC	CASSQGPLAGVSGDEQFF
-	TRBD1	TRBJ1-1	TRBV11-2	TGTGCCGGACAGGATATGAACACTGAAGCTTTCTTT	CAGQDMNTEAFF
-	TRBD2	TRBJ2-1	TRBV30	TGTGCCTGGAGCCCGGGACTAGCGGACCGCTCCTACAATGAGCAGTTCTTC	CAWSPGLADRSYNEQFF